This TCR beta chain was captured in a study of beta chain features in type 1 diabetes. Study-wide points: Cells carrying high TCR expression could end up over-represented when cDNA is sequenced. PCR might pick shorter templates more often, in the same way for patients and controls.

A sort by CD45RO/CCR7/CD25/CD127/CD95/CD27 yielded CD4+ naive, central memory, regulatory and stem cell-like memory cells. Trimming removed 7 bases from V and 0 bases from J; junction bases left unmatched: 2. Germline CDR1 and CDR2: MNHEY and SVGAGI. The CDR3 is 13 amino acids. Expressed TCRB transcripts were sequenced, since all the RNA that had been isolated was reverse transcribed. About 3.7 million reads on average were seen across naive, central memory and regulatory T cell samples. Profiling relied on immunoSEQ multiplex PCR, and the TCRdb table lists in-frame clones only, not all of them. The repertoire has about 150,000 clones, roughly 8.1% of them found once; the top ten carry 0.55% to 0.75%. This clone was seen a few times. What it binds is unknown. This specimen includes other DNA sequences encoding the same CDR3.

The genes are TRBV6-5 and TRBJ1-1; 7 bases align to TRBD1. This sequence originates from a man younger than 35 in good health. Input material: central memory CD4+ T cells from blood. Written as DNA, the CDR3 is TGTGCCAGCACCGGGACAGTGAACACTGAAGCTTTCTTT. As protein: CASTGTVNTEAFF.